This T cell receptor (beta chain) was obtained from a study of shared clonotypes between healthy human individuals. Using immunoSEQ multiplex PCR, the repertoire was profiled, and TCRdb retains in-frame clones only, with some absent. The sample yields about 1.1 million clones, 75% to 80% seen once. This clone was observed a few times. V lost 3 bases, J lost 6 bases, and 9 bases stayed unmatched. The CDR3 has 15 amino acids. Germline V gene data show CDR1 as LNHDA and CDR2 as SQIVND (reference sequence). The V call is TRBV19, the J call TRBJ2-3; 7 bases agree with TRBD2. The material sequenced was memory CD4+ T cells from PBMCs. The subset denotes: CD45RA-negative fraction. The TCR comes from a man aged 18 to 30 in good health. Some clones in this sample may be carry-over from other donors' samples. This chain's CDR3 is CASSIPSGGVDTQYF. In DNA, the CDR3 is TGTGCCAGTAGTATTCCTAGCGGCGGGGTGGATACGCAGTATTTT.